The 23 T cell receptor beta chains below were found in one sample sequenced in a study of cytomegalovirus exposure and HLA in healthy donors. A multiplex PCR was run with 60 Vbeta primers and 13 Jbeta primers. This table comes from immunoSEQ multiplex PCR, and its TCRdb copy is limited to in-frame clones, with some not included. The sample yields 55,000 to 70,000 clones, 70% to 80% seen once. Sequences were obtained from PBMCs. The receptors stem from a woman aged 60-75 years in good health and CMV-seropositive.

This clone turned up a few times. V gene TRBV2 combines with J gene TRBJ1-6; D is ambiguous. Trimming removed 2 bases at V and 12 bases at J, with 11 bases between. Germline CDR1 and CDR2: SNHLY and FYNNEI. The CDR3 extends over 13 amino acids. Written as DNA, the CDR3 is TGTGCCAGCAGTGAAACGGAGGGAGGACCCCTCCACTTT. Amino acid sequence: CASSETEGGPLHF.

A remark on this clone: Compared with germline, one end of the junction differs, possibly owing to a read error. Additional DNA sequences in this sample encode the identical CDR3. V gene TRBV7-2 combines with J gene TRBJ2-7, with D possibly being TRBD2 (6 bases). Germline loops: CDR1 SGHTA, CDR2 FQGNSA. CDR3 size: 14 residues. This CDR3 is CASSSWTGVYEQYF. The CDR3 coding sequence is TGTGCCAGCAGCTCTTGGACGGGGGTCTACGAGCAATACTTC.

This clone has a handful of counts. V usage is TRBV18 and J usage is TRBJ1-5, with a possible D match to TRBD1 (6 bases). This CDR3 is built from 19 residues. V was shortened by 6 bases and J by 0 bases, with 24 bases between the two germline ends. CDR1 and CDR2 (germline): KGHSH, LQKENI. The CDR3 coding sequence is TGTGCCAGCTCCAGGGGCCAGCCTCCGGCTGGTTATAGCAATCAGCCCCAGCATTTT. This gives the protein CASSRGQPPAGYSNQPQHF.

V and J are TRBV11-2 and TRBJ1-6; D may be TRBD1 (6 bases). Trimming took 1 base from V and 4 from J, leaving 11 bases between them. Looked up from germline, CDR1 is SGHAT and CDR2 is FQNNGV. This CDR3 contains 16 residues. In DNA form, the CDR3 reads TGTGCCAGCAGCTTAGGCGATACAGGGTATAATTCACCCCTCCACTTT. Its translation: CASSLGDTGYNSPLHF. The whole variable domain, remainder taken from reference TRBV11-2 and TRBJ1-6, is EAGVAQSPRYKIIEKRQSVAFWCNPISGHATLYWYQQILGQGPKLLIQFQNNGVVDDSQLPKDRFSAERLKGVDSTLKIQPAKLEDSAVYLCASSLGDTGYNSPLHFGNGTRLTVT.

The V gene is TRBV6-5, the J gene TRBJ2-3, with TRBD1 matching 9 bases. The V segment lost 2 bases and the J segment 5 bases; nucleotides outside the gene matches: 5. CDR3 length equals 15 residues. The V gene's germline CDR1 is MNHEY and CDR2 SVGAGI. The CDR3 protein is CASSYRTGVGDTQYF. DNA of the CDR3: TGTGCCAGCAGTTACAGGACAGGGGTAGGAGATACGCAGTATTTT.

The chain's CDR3 is CASSFTGTADTGELFF. In DNA, the CDR3 is TGTGCCAGCAGTTTTACCGGGACAGCTGACACCGGGGAGCTGTTTTTT. The chain couples TRBV27 to TRBJ2-2; 7 nucleotides align to TRBD1. CDR3 length: 16 residues. V was clipped by 3 bases and J by 3 bases; unmatched bases: 7. CDR1 and CDR2 from the germline V gene are MNHEY and SMNVEV (reference sequence).

The chain couples TRBV30 to TRBJ1-3; D perhaps matches TRBD1 (5 bases). Trimming removed 0 bases from V and 0 bases from J, with 15 bases in between. CDR3 size: 17 residues. Germline assignment: CDR1 GTSNPN and CDR2 SVGIG (reference sequence). The CDR3 bases are TGTGCCTGGAGTGTACTGTCAGGGCCTTCCTCTGGAAACACCATATATTTT. As protein: CAWSVLSGPSSGNTIYF. The whole variable domain, remainder taken from reference TRBV30 and TRBJ1-3, is SQTIHQWPATLVQPVGSPLSLECTVEGTSNPNLYWYRQAAGRGLQLLFYSVGIGQISSEVPQNLSASRPQDRQFILSSKKLLLSDSGFYLCAWSVLSGPSSGNTIYFGEGSWLTVV.

V and J are TRBV7-2 and TRBJ1-1; D is unresolved. This CDR3 is 12 amino acids long. CDR1 is SGHTA, CDR2 FQGNSA, per germline. V was trimmed by 2 bases and J by 6 bases, leaving 7 bases between them. The CDR3 region is CASSLSYSEAFF. The CDR3 region has the DNA TGTGCCAGCAGCTTAAGCTACTCTGAAGCTTTCTTT.

The chain links TRBV5-1 to TRBJ2-1; 12 nucleotides line up with TRBD2. The CDR3 runs to 18 residues. From germline, CDR1 is SGHRS and CDR2 YFSETQ. The V and J ends lost 2 bases and 0 bases, in that order; junction bases with no gene match: 6. CDR3 DNA sequence: TGCGCCAGCAGCTTACTAGCGGGGGGCTCGAGCTCCTACAATGAGCAGTTCTTC. It yields the protein CASSLLAGGSSSYNEQFF.

This rearrangement joins TRBV28 to TRBJ1-5, with D maybe TRBD1 (5 bases). Germline CDR1 and CDR2: MDHEN and SYDVKM. This CDR3 region has 18 residues. V was cut by 3 bases and J by 0 bases, with 18 bases left in between. The CDR3 here is CASSLRGAWDYSNQPQHF. CDR3 nucleotide sequence: TGTGCCAGCAGTTTGCGCGGGGCCTGGGACTATAGCAATCAGCCCCAGCATTTT.

The chain carries TRBV15 and TRBJ1-5; 8 bases match TRBD1. The V and J ends lost 5 bases and 7 bases, in that order; junction bases with no gene match: 7. Germline V gene data show CDR1 as LNHNV and CDR2 as YYDKDF (reference sequence). This CDR3 region has 14 residues. The CDR3 DNA reads as TGTGCCACCAGCGGGCAGGGGGCAGGCCAGCCCCAGCATTTT. Translated, it gives CATSGQGAGQPQHF.

Only one count was recorded for this clone. The V call is TRBV6-6, the J call TRBJ1-4; maybe TRBD1 (5 bases). V was trimmed by 2 bases and J by 1 base, leaving 5 bases between them. The CDR3 consists of 14 residues. CDR1 is MNHNY and CDR2 is SVGAGI in the germline V gene (reference sequence). The CDR3 spells CASSYRGTNEKLFF. The CDR3 bases are TGTGCCAGCAGTTACAGGGGAACTAATGAAAAACTGTTTTTT.

V usage is TRBV27 and J usage is TRBJ2-5; D might be TRBD1 (5 bases). Germline lookup yields CDR1 MNHEY and CDR2 SMNVEV (reference sequence). With 8 bases removed from V and 2 bases from J, the gap between germline ends came to 18 bases. The CDR3 extends over 15 amino acids. CDR3 bases: TGTGCCAGCCCCAAGCTGGCAGGGTATCAAGAGACCCAGTACTTC. Protein sequence: CASPKLAGYQETQYF.

The J gene is TRBJ2-2, the V gene TRBV14, with D possibly TRBD2 on 6 matching bases. The CDR3 consists of 14 residues. The ends were cut back, 2 bases at V and 4 bases at J, with 8 bases in the middle. The germline CDR1 and CDR2 sequences are SGHDN and FVKESK. The CDR3 region is CASSQHGGTGELFF. CDR3 nucleotides: TGTGCCAGCAGCCAACACGGGGGCACCGGGGAGCTGTTTTTT.

CDR3 sequence: CASSLEGLAGGPEQYF. Written as DNA, the CDR3 is TGCGCCAGCAGCTTGGAGGGACTAGCGGGGGGGCCGGAGCAGTATTTT. The V call is TRBV5-1, the J call TRBJ2-3; 16 bases agree with TRBD2. Germline lookup yields CDR1 SGHRS and CDR2 YFSETQ. V shed 0 bases and J 11 bases; nucleotides not matched to a gene: 6. This CDR3 is 16 amino acids long. Complete variable domain (other parts from reference TRBV5-1 and TRBJ2-3): KAGVTQTPRYLIKTRGQQVTLSCSPISGHRSVSWYQQTPGQGLQFLFEYFSETQRNKGNFPGRFSGRQFSNSRSEMNVSTLELGDSALYLCASSLEGLAGGPEQYFGPGTRLTVL.

In this sample, this clone turned up many times. DNA of the CDR3: TGTGCCAGTAGGACAGGGGCGTACACTGAAGCTTTCTTT. It translates to CASRTGAYTEAFF. J is TRBJ1-1 and V is TRBV19, with 8 bases that match TRBD1. This CDR3 is built from 13 residues. J lost 3 bases, V lost 6 bases, and 3 bases had no gene match. Germline V gene lookup returns CDR1 LNHDA and CDR2 SQIVND (reference sequence).

This chain connects TRBV7-9 to TRBJ2-1; TRBD1 agrees at 9 bases. V gave up 3 bases and J gave up 4 bases; unmatched junction bases: 4. There are 15 residues in the CDR3. Germline lookup yields CDR1 SEHNR and CDR2 FQNEAQ (reference sequence). CDR3 protein: CASSFDRGAYNEQFF. CDR3 in DNA: TGTGCCAGCAGCTTCGACAGGGGGGCATACAATGAGCAGTTCTTC.

The chain combines TRBV4-3 with TRBJ2-7; 11 bases line up with TRBD2. V was clipped by 0 bases and J by 5 bases; unmatched bases: 3. The CDR3 totals 15 residues. Germline assignment: CDR1 LGHNA and CDR2 YSLEER. The CDR3 DNA reads as TGCGCCAGCAGCCAAGATCGACTAGCGGGGAACGAGCAGTACTTC. It encodes CASSQDRLAGNEQYF.

The V call is TRBV19, the J call TRBJ1-1; D is perhaps TRBD1 (5 bases). This CDR3 is 15 amino acids long. V lost 9 bases and J lost 5, with 22 bases in between. Germline V CDR1 and CDR2: LNHDA, SQIVND (reference sequence). In DNA form, the CDR3 reads TGTGCCAGCACACAACTTCGGGAGGGGCGGACTGAAGCTTTCTTT. As protein: CASTQLREGRTEAFF.

V usage is TRBV6-5 and J usage is TRBJ2-7; D is undetermined. The germline V gene encodes CDR1 MNHEY and CDR2 SVGAGI. V gave up 6 bases and J gave up 0 bases, with 12 bases separating them. This CDR3 region has 14 residues. CDR3 DNA: TGTGCCAGCAGCACTCCAGGTCTCTCCTACGAGCAGTACTTC. This sequence encodes CASSTPGLSYEQYF.

This rearrangement joins TRBV10-2 to TRBJ1-1; the D is unclear. Looked up from germline, CDR1 is WSHSY and CDR2 is SAAADI. Trimming took off 3 bases at V and 6 bases at J, with 11 bases between the two ends. CDR3 length: 13 residues. CDR3 nucleotides: TGCGCCAGCAGTGATGCGAGGAGCGCTGAAGCTTTCTTT. This gives the protein CASSDARSAEAFF.

The rearrangement joins TRBV4-1 to TRBJ2-2; maybe TRBD1 (5 bases). The V gene's germline CDR1 is MGHRA and CDR2 YSYEKL. This CDR3 comprises 15 residues. V was clipped by 4 bases and J by 5 bases, with 14 bases between them. The CDR3 sequence is CASSPTFRETGELFF. CDR3 sequence (DNA): TGCGCCAGCAGCCCGACGTTCAGGGAAACCGGGGAGCTGTTTTTT.

The chain employs TRBV7-2 and TRBJ2-1; D is unclear. The V and J ends lost 3 bases and 5 bases respectively, with 8 bases between them. CDR1 is SGHTA, CDR2 FQGNSA, per germline. This CDR3 comprises 13 residues. The CDR3, as DNA: TGTGCCAGCAGCTTCTCACCTAACAATGAGCAGTTCTTC. Translated: CASSFSPNNEQFF.